Presented here are 9 T cell receptor beta chains from one specimen sequenced in a study of control samples from healthy donors and cancer patients. The method was immunoSEQ multiplex PCR; TCRdb's version includes in-frame clones alone and lacks a portion of them. The sample yields 75,000 to 100,000 clones, over 85% seen once. The sequencing input was blood. These receptor sequences come from a man over 45 in good health.

This chain connects TRBV4-1 to TRBJ2-7, with D unclear. Germline V gives CDR1 MGHRA, CDR2 YSYEKL. The CDR3 totals 14 residues. V shed 1 base and J shed 5 bases, with 12 bases lying between them. The CDR3 DNA follows: TGCGCCAGCAGCCAAGGACATGGCGTGGACGAGCAGTACTTC. As protein: CASSQGHGVDEQYF.

This chain connects TRBV30 to TRBJ2-1; 9 nucleotides match TRBD1. This CDR3 is built from 18 residues. The V and J ends lost 0 bases and 9 bases, in that order; junction bases with no gene match: 18. Germline V lookup: CDR1 GTSNPN, CDR2 SVGIG (reference sequence). The CDR3 nucleotides are TGTGCCTGGAGTGTACTTCGACTTCAAGAAACAGGGGGCGCTGAGCAGTTCTTC. Amino acid sequence: CAWSVLRLQETGGAEQFF.

V and J are TRBV4-1 and TRBJ2-7, with D unresolved. The CDR3 length is 15 residues. Germline V gives CDR1 MGHRA, CDR2 YSYEKL. Deletions cut 1 base from V and 5 bases from J, with 15 bases between. The CDR3 loop reads CASSQGSSSSHEQYF. In DNA form, the CDR3 reads TGCGCCAGCAGCCAAGGTTCGAGTTCGAGCCACGAGCAGTACTTC.

V and J are TRBV6-5 and TRBJ1-1, with D maybe TRBD1 (6 bases). The ends were cut back, 7 bases at V and 3 bases at J, with 15 bases in the middle. The germline gives CDR1 MNHEY, CDR2 SVGAGI. The CDR3 runs to 14 residues. The chain's CDR3 is CASISTRGYTEAFF. In DNA form, the CDR3 reads TGTGCCAGCATTAGCACCAGGGGTTACACTGAAGCTTTCTTT.

The chain is built from TRBV7-6 and TRBJ1-2; D remains unclear. Trimming took 1 base from V and 0 from J, leaving 12 bases between them. There are 16 residues in the CDR3. Germline V gene sequence: CDR1 SGHVS, CDR2 FNYEAQ. The CDR3 nucleotides read TGTGCCAGCAGCTTAGAGGAGGCGGGAACTAACTATGGCTACACCTTC. It codes for CASSLEEAGTNYGYTF.

The chain has TRBV30 and TRBJ1-5; no clear D. The V gene lost 2 bases and the J gene lost 5 bases, with 10 bases spanning the gap. Germline V gives CDR1 GTSNPN, CDR2 SVGIG (reference sequence). The CDR3 runs 13 residues. DNA for the CDR3: TGTGCCTGGAGTCTTGGGGTTTATCAGCCCCAGCATTTT. This gives the protein CAWSLGVYQPQHF.

This clone has just a few counts. This chain links TRBV2 with TRBJ1-5; no clear D. Looked up from germline, CDR1 is SNHLY and CDR2 is FYNNEI. There are 15 residues in the CDR3. V gave up 5 bases and J gave up 0 bases, with 11 bases separating them. The CDR3 is CASSRAKYSNQPQHF. Written as DNA, the CDR3 is TGTGCCAGCAGTCGGGCCAAGTATAGCAATCAGCCCCAGCATTTT.

The chain uses TRBV5-4 and TRBJ1-1; 10 bases fit TRBD1. V lost 4 bases, J lost 4 bases, and 16 bases stayed unmatched. Germline CDR1 SGHNT, CDR2 YYREEE (reference sequence). This CDR3 spans 18 amino acids. The CDR3 nucleotides are TGTGCCAGCAGCCCTTGGGGCTGGACAGGGGGAGAAGGCACTGAAGCTTTCTTT. Its translation: CASSPWGWTGGEGTEAFF.

The rearrangement joins TRBV24-1 to TRBJ1-2; D not resolved. Per the germline V gene, CDR1 is KGHDR and CDR2 is SFDVKD. The ends were cut back, 4 bases at V and 1 base at J, with 6 bases in the middle. The CDR3 totals 13 residues. This CDR3 reads CATSDRFNYGYTF. CDR3 DNA sequence: TGTGCCACCAGTGACAGGTTTAACTATGGCTACACCTTC.